This T cell receptor beta chain was identified during a study of OX40 agonist ivuxolimab in advanced cancers. Regarding the research as a whole: Ivuxolimab was a fully human IgG2 agonistic monoclonal antibody targeting the costimulatory receptor OX40 (CD134). Among the approximately 54 dose-escalation patients, about 20 had hepatocellular carcinoma, approximately 15 melanoma, 9 renal cell carcinoma and 9 head and neck cancer. Peripheral TCRbeta sequencing was intended to test whether TCR sequence diversity was altered and clonal T-cell expansion was caused by ivuxolimab. Prior anti-PD-1, anti-PD-L1 or anti-CTLA-4 therapy was permitted, and checkpoint inhibitors had been received by around 40% of dose-escalation patients. Three dose-escalation patients achieved partial responses, one with hepatocellular carcinoma and two with cutaneous melanoma. In the dose-escalation cohort, 70% to 90% of patients were male, and the mean age was approximately 60 years with a range of 23 to 79. Intravenous ivuxolimab was administered to patients every 2 weeks at six dose levels: 0.01, 0.1, 0.3, 1.5, 3 and 10 mg/kg. The monotherapy dose-escalation portion (N of about 47 patients) of the phase I ivuxolimab trial is reported in the paper.

To sequence the TCRbeta CDR3 region, genomic DNA was isolated from the sorted cells. TCRbeta CDR3 regions were sequenced using the immunoSEQ Assay. What TCRdb holds here is the immuneACCESS table cut down to in-frame rearrangements. Part of the clones is not present; checked against another copy, under half of the missing clones reflect an unresolved V gene, and the others are unexplained. A total of nearly 80,000 clones appear in this sample, approximately 86% of them only once. More than 3.5% of the sample comes from the top ten. Patients with a history of autoimmune disease or receiving systemic immunosuppression were excluded from the trial. In every dose cohort, peripheral blood was drawn for TCR sequencing at baseline, cycle 4 day 1, and cycle 7 day 1. The samples were drawn from a first-in-human, open-label, multicenter phase I dose-escalation trial of ivuxolimab. Adults with locally advanced or metastatic melanoma, renal cell, hepatocellular, or head and neck squamous cell carcinoma were enrolled in the trial. Before TCR sequencing, CD4+ and CD8+ T cells were separately sorted from peripheral blood.

V is pruned by 5 bases and J by 5 bases, leaving 3 bases of the junction without a gene match. The CDR3 covers 14 residues, taking in both the cysteine and the phenylalanine. Kept here is only the CDR3 DNA, which spans 42 bases and is read in frame from base 1. From a lookup of the germline V gene, CDR1 and CDR2 are SGHTA and FQGTGA. What the research found in general, with its limitations: At doses of 0.1 to 3.0 mg/kg, clonal expansion of both CD4+ and CD8+ T cells in blood was seen between baseline and week 6. In the 0.1-3.0 mg/kg groups, partial responders had among the lowest normalized peripheral clonal expansion, particularly in CD8+ T cells. Which antigens the clonally expanded peripheral T cells were specific for was not determined. Low levels of normalized T-cell clonal expansion were also seen in some patients who did not respond. On average, CD8+ T cells showed more expanded clones than CD4+ T cells after ivuxolimab.

As regards this clone: No antigen is known for it. There are no base qualities to consult, and no much larger clone falls within one base.

The sequence is built from TRBV7-3 and TRBJ1-6; the junction holds 7 bases that match TRBD1. This TCR was recovered from an adult with an advanced solid tumor such as melanoma, head and neck, liver or kidney cancer. Material: CD4+ or CD8+ T cells sorted from blood, obtained in a trial of the OX40 agonist ivuxolimab. The CDR3 region has the sequence CASSEDRNNSPLHF. The nucleotide sequence reads as follows: TGTGCCAGCAGCGAGGACAGGAATAATTCACCCCTCCACTTT. Full variable domain (CDR3 extended with the reference TRBV7-3 and TRBJ1-6 proteins): GAGVSQTPSNKVTEKGKYVELRCDPISGHTALYWYRQSLGQGPEFLIYFQGTGAADDSGLPNDRFFAVRPEGSVSTLKIQRTERGDSAVYLCASSEDRNNSPLHFGNGTRLTVT.